Listed below are T cell receptor beta chains from one sample, sequenced in a study of blood T cell repertoires in COVID-19. TCRdb's copy holds only in-frame clones and misses some; the assay was immunoSEQ multiplex PCR. Seen here are a few hundred thousand clones, 70% to 85% observed once, and the top ten hold 15%. Sequencing was carried out using PBMCs or T cells enriched from blood (not recorded which). These receptors all stem from a man aged 35 to 55 who had recovered from COVID-19. Both conserved end residues are part of each CDR3. D genes are given only for firm matches. Part of the rows lack a size; the others show once, few, many or a class for expanded clones.

CASTQTSVSYEQYF | TGTGCCAGCACTCAGACTAGCGTATCCTACGAGCAGTACTTC | TRBJ2-7 | TRBV2 | . | TRBD2
CSVGWQGGQPQHF | TGCAGCGTTGGATGGCAGGGAGGCCAGCCCCAGCATTTT | TRBJ1-5 | TRBV29-1 | . | .
CASSSQGFSDEKLFF | TGTGCCAGCAGCTCGCAGGGATTCAGCGATGAAAAACTGTTTTTT | TRBJ1-4 | TRBV7-9 | . | .
CAATRDSRVGEQFF | TGTGCCGCCACGCGGGACTCTCGCGTCGGTGAGCAGTTCTTC | TRBJ2-1 | TRBV30 | . | .
CASSLSWKGALTF | TGTGCCAGCAGTTTATCGTGGAAGGGGGCGCTTACCTTC | TRBJ1-2 | TRBV27 | once | TRBD1
CASSSLRGARAYNEQFF | TGTGCCAGCAGCTCCCTACGGGGGGCAAGGGCCTACAATGAGCAGTTCTTC | TRBJ2-1 | TRBV11-3 | . | .
CASSELQGNRNIQYF | TGCGCCAGCAGCGAACTACAGGGAAATCGAAACATTCAGTACTTC | TRBJ2-4 | TRBV5-1 | . | .
CASSLTSGSTIDTQYF | TGTGCCAGCAGCCTAACTAGCGGGAGTACAATAGATACGCAGTATTTT | TRBJ2-3 | TRBV7-7 | . | TRBD2
CASSPMGGGTEAFF | TGTGCCAGCAGTCCGATGGGGGGAGGGACTGAAGCTTTCTTT | TRBJ1-1 | TRBV25-1 | . | .
CATSDPGGKGGSTGELFF | TGTGCCACCAGTGATCCGGGGGGAAAGGGCGGTAGCACCGGGGAGCTGTTTTTT | TRBJ2-2 | TRBV24-1 | . | TRBD2
CASSEGNYGYTF | TGTGCCAGCAGCGAGGGTAACTATGGCTACACCTTC | TRBJ1-2 | TRBV7-9 | . | .
CASTNDRNTEAFF | TGTGCCAGCACCAACGACAGGAACACTGAAGCTTTCTTT | TRBJ1-1 | TRBV2 | . | .
CASGQGLQETQYF | TGTGCCAGCGGACAGGGGCTCCAAGAGACCCAGTACTTC | TRBJ2-5 | TRBV19 | . | TRBD1
CASSNGGGGASEQFF | TGTGCCAGCAGCAACGGCGGCGGGGGGGCGAGTGAGCAGTTCTTC | TRBJ2-1 | TRBV21-1 | . | .
CASSRGFRGQGKSGGTDTQYF | TGCGCCAGCAGCCGTGGTTTTCGAGGACAGGGTAAATCAGGTGGCACAGATACGCAGTATTTT | TRBJ2-3 | TRBV5-1 | . | TRBD1
CASSESGRLYGYTF | TGTGCCAGCAGTGAATCTGGGCGTCTCTATGGCTACACCTTC | TRBJ1-2 | TRBV25-1 | once | .
CASRAGQGYTGELFF | TGTGCCAGCCGCGCGGGACAGGGTTATACCGGGGAGCTGTTTTTT | TRBJ2-2 | TRBV2 | . | TRBD1
CSASNRGLVQFF | TGCAGTGCTAGTAACAGGGGGCTCGTGCAGTTCTTC | TRBJ2-1 | TRBV20-1 | once | TRBD1